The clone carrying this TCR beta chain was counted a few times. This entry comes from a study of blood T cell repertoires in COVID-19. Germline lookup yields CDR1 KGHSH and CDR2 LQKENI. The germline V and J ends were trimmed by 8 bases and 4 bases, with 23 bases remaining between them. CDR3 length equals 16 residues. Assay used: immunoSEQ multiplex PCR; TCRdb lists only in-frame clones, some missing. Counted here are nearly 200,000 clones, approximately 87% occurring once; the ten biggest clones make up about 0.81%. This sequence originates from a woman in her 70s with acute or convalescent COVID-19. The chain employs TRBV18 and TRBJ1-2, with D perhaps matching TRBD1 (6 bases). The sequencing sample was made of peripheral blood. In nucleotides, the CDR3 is TGTGCCAGCATTCCGGGACGGGACACCCTTTTCTATGGCTACACCTTC. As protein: CASIPGRDTLFYGYTF. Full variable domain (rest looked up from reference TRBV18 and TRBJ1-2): NAGVMQNPRHLVRRRGQEARLRCSPMKGHSHVYWYRQLPEEGLKFMVYLQKENIIDESGMPKERFSAEFPKEGPSILRIQQVVRGDSAAYFCASIPGRDTLFYGYTFGSGTRLTVV.